These 13 T cell receptor beta chains were sequenced from one sample in a study of vaccination and CD4 T cells after COVID-19. Noted treatment: roughly 10-day PBMC culture with coronavirus spike peptide pools or control peptides (ViraFEST assay). These receptors are not linked to any known antigen. Sequencing of the DNA from cultured CD4+ T cells was carried out with the Oncomine TCR Beta short-read assay. TCRdb analysed the PCR reads with MiXCR anew, one entry per CDR3 protein. The sample records about 20,000 distinct CDR3 sequences, 45% to 55% being singletons. Sequencing was carried out using CD4+ T cells from blood, cultured in vitro. The receptors here all came from a human donor who had recovered from COVID-19.

The V call is TRBV28, the J call TRBJ1-5; D is unresolved. V dropped 4 bases and J dropped 2 bases, with 6 bases sitting between them. Germline-derived CDR1 and CDR2 are MDHEN and SYDVKM. This CDR3 region has 13 residues. The chain's CDR3 is CASSSPGNQPQHF. The DNA for the CDR3 is TGTGCCAGCAGTTCACCAGGCAATCAGCCCCAGCATTTT.

The chain employs TRBV6-5 and TRBJ1-6, with TRBD1 identical over 8 bases. Germline V CDR1 and CDR2: MNHEY, SVGAGI. After removal of 0 bases from V and 11 bases from J, the junction contained 6 bases not matched to a gene. The CDR3 has 15 residues. The CDR3 sequence is CASSYSDRAVPPLHF. The CDR3 bases are TGTGCCAGCAGTTACTCGGACAGGGCTGTACCACCCCTCCACTTT.

This clonotype was seen more than once but under ten times. This rearrangement joins TRBV21-1 to TRBJ2-5; the listed D gene, TRBD1, was not tested against the DNA. TRBV21-1 has pseudogene status. The CDR3 has 18 residues. CDR3 nucleotides: TGTGCCAGATACTCTTGGACAGGGCGAGCTGAGTACCAAGAGACCCAGTACTTC. Its protein is CARYSWTGRAEYQETQYF.

This clonotype has more than one count but fewer than ten. The chain couples TRBV7-2 to TRBJ2-3; D might be TRBD2 (5 bases). CDR1 and CDR2 from the germline V gene are SGHTA and FQGNSA. V gave up 2 bases and J gave up 2 bases, with 14 bases separating them. This CDR3 has 16 amino acids. CDR3 sequence reads: CASSLKADPTTDTQYF. Here the CDR3 DNA reads TGTGCCAGCAGCTTAAAAGCGGACCCAACCACAGATACGCAGTATTTT.

The chain combines TRBV5-1 with TRBJ2-2; the D is unclear. This CDR3 is 17 amino acids long. Looked up from germline, CDR1 is SGHRS and CDR2 is YFSETQ. Trimming took 1 base from V and 0 from J, leaving 13 bases between them. CDR3 loop: CASSLLAAVTNTGELFF. CDR3 DNA sequence: TGCGCCAGCAGCTTGTTGGCGGCAGTTACGAACACCGGGGAGCTGTTTTTT. Complete variable domain (other parts from reference TRBV5-1 and TRBJ2-2): KAGVTQTPRYLIKTRGQQVTLSCSPISGHRSVSWYQQTPGQGLQFLFEYFSETQRNKGNFPGRFSGRQFSNSRSEMNVSTLELGDSALYLCASSLLAAVTNTGELFFGEGSRLTVL.

This clonotype was counted only a few times. The J gene is TRBJ1-5, the V gene TRBV6-1, with D unclear. Germline-derived CDR1 and CDR2 are MNHNS and SASEGT. The CDR3 has 13 amino acids. V dropped 7 bases and J dropped 0 bases, with 7 bases sitting between them. This CDR3 reads CASMEASNQPQHF. CDR3 in DNA: TGTGCCAGCATGGAAGCTAGCAATCAGCCCCAGCATTTT.

The genes are TRBV28 and TRBJ2-5; the match to TRBD1 covers 7 bases. The germline CDR1 and CDR2 sequences are MDHEN and SYDVKM. The junction had 8 bases not matched to a gene; V was cut back by 5 bases and J by 2 bases. CDR3 length: 15 residues. CDR3 in amino acids: CASSRPGQTQETQYF. For the CDR3, the DNA is TGTGCCAGCAGTCGACCGGGACAGACACAAGAGACCCAGTACTTC.

The genes are TRBV19 and TRBJ1-1; tentatively, D is TRBD1 (6 bases). This CDR3 region has 16 residues. The germline gives CDR1 LNHDA, CDR2 SQIVND (reference sequence). V gave up 1 base and J gave up 1 base, with 13 bases separating them. CDR3 sequence reads: CASSIARQVGNTEAFF. CDR3 bases: TGTGCCAGTAGTATAGCCAGACAGGTCGGGAACACTGAAGCTTTCTTT.

The chain is built from TRBV27 and TRBJ1-4; no firm D call. The CDR3 is 15 residues long. The V gene lost 2 bases and the J gene lost 3 bases, with 10 bases spanning the gap. The germline V gene encodes CDR1 MNHEY and CDR2 SMNVEV (reference sequence). The CDR3 coding sequence is TGTGCCAGCAGTTTAATTCCGGGCTCTAATGAAAAACTGTTTTTT. Encoded protein: CASSLIPGSNEKLFF.

Only a few counts were recorded for this clonotype. The chain couples TRBV12-3 or TRBV12-4 to TRBJ2-7; a weak D match, TRBD1 (6 bases). V shed 5 bases and J shed 7 bases, with 24 bases lying between them. The CDR3 is 16 residues long. The CDR3 loop is CASSLRGRRDRREQYF. CDR3 DNA: TGTGCCAGCAGTCTAAGGGGGAGACGCGACCGGAGGGAGCAGTACTTC.

CDR3 coding DNA: TGTGCCAGCAGCGCGGGTGTCAACACTGAAGCTTTCTTT. Amino acid sequence: CASSAGVNTEAFF. The chain recombines TRBV9 with TRBJ1-1; no reliable D call. There are 13 residues in the CDR3. Trimming took off 3 bases at V and 2 bases at J, with 8 bases between the two ends. Germline CDR1 is SGDLS and CDR2 is YYNGEE.

The count of this clonotype is one. A read error may account for a junction end that differs from germline. This chain uses TRBV6-1 with TRBJ1-2; D is possibly TRBD1 (5 bases). The CDR3 has 11 amino acids. Germline CDR1 reads MNHNS; CDR2 reads SASEGT. CDR3 sequence reads: CGSRASYGYTF. Here the CDR3 DNA reads TGTGGCAGCAGGGCAAGCTATGGCTACACCTTC.

This clonotype has just a few counts. The rearrangement links TRBV28 to TRBJ1-5, with D uncertain. Looked up from germline, CDR1 is MDHEN and CDR2 is SYDVKM. There are 15 residues in the CDR3. Deletions cut 6 bases from V and 4 bases from J, with 16 bases between. The chain's CDR3 is CASSPPWAENQPQHF. DNA for the CDR3: TGTGCCAGCAGCCCCCCATGGGCGGAGAATCAGCCCCAGCATTTT.